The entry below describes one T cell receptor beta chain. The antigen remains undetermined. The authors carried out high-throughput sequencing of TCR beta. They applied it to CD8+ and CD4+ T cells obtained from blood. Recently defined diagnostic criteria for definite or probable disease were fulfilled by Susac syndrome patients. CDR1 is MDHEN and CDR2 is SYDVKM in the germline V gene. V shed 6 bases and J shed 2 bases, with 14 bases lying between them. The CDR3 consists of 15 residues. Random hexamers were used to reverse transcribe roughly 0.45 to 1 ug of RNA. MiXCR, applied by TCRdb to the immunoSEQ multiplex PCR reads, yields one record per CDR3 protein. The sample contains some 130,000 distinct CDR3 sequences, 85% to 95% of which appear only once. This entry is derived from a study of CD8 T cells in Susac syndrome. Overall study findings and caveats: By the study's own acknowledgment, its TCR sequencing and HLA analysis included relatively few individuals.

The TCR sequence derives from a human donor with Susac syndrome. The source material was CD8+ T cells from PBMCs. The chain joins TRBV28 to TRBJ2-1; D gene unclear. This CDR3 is CASSPPPPPYNEQFF. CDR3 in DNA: TGTGCCAGCAGCCCTCCTCCTCCCCCCTACAATGAGCAGTTCTTC.